These T cell receptor beta chains were read from a single sample in a study of T-cell reconstitution after alpha-beta-depleted transplantation in children. TCRdb itself ran the PCR reads through MiXCR, one entry per CDR3 protein. The sample comprises about 610,000 distinct CDR3 sequences, 10% to 13% of which are singletons, and less than 4.5% rests with the top ten. The sequenced sample was PBMCs from the stem cell graft donor, obtained from the stem cell graft. The receptors were sampled from a human donor who donated a stem cell graft to a child with acute myeloid leukemia. Each CDR3 is given with its conserved first and last residue. Each record gives: CDR3 protein, CDR3 DNA, D gene, clone size, V gene, J gene. A D gene is named only where the DNA matches it firmly. Clone size is shown for a subset of rows, as once, few, many or a class of expanded clone.

CDR3aa: CASSPYRGSTDTQYF; CDR3nt: TGTGCCAGCAGTCCTTATCGGGGGAGCACAGATACGCAGTATTTT; d_gene: .; abundance: many; v_gene: TRBV28; j_gene: TRBJ2-3
CDR3aa: CASSLQAAGRDETQYF; CDR3nt: TGTGCCAGCAGCTTACAGGCAGCCGGGAGGGATGAGACCCAGTACTTC; d_gene: TRBD2; abundance: .; v_gene: TRBV11-2; j_gene: TRBJ2-5
CDR3aa: CTSSLRTSGRSSYNEQFF; CDR3nt: TGTACCAGCAGCCTTCGGACTAGCGGGAGGAGCTCCTACAATGAGCAGTTCTTC; d_gene: TRBD2; abundance: .; v_gene: TRBV3-1; j_gene: TRBJ2-1
CDR3aa: CASSLKRAQITNEQFF; CDR3nt: TGTGCCAGCAGTTTAAAAAGGGCCCAGATAACCAATGAGCAGTTCTTC; d_gene: .; abundance: many; v_gene: TRBV12-3/TRBV12-4; j_gene: TRBJ2-1
CDR3aa: CASSQPRTQEQYF; CDR3nt: TGCGCCAGCAGCCAACCCCGGACCCAAGAGCAGTACTTC; d_gene: .; abundance: .; v_gene: TRBV4-3; j_gene: TRBJ2-7
CDR3aa: CASSAGLAGASDIQYF; CDR3nt: TGCGCCAGCAGCGCCGGACTAGCGGGAGCATCGGACATTCAGTACTTC; d_gene: TRBD2; abundance: many; v_gene: TRBV5-1; j_gene: TRBJ2-4
CDR3aa: CSARKQVDEQYF; CDR3nt: TGCAGTGCTAGGAAACAGGTCGACGAGCAGTACTTC; d_gene: .; abundance: many; v_gene: TRBV20-1; j_gene: TRBJ2-7
CDR3aa: CASSLVRDSEAFF; CDR3nt: TGTGCCAGCAGCTTAGTACGGGACAGTGAAGCTTTCTTT; d_gene: TRBD1; abundance: .; v_gene: TRBV7-2; j_gene: TRBJ1-1
CDR3aa: CASSLVGSASGQKSDTQYF; CDR3nt: TGTGCCAGCAGCTTAGTTGGTTCGGCTAGCGGACAAAAGTCTGATACGCAGTATTTT; d_gene: TRBD2; abundance: .; v_gene: TRBV7-8; j_gene: TRBJ2-3
CDR3aa: CASSPARGQGRGEQYF; CDR3nt: TGTGCCAGCTCCCCAGCTCGGGGACAGGGCCGGGGGGAGCAGTACTTC; d_gene: TRBD1; abundance: .; v_gene: TRBV12-3/TRBV12-4; j_gene: TRBJ2-7
CDR3aa: CASSPRLERETQYF; CDR3nt: TGTGCCAGCAGCCCTAGACTCGAGAGGGAGACCCAGTACTTC; d_gene: .; abundance: few; v_gene: TRBV7-2; j_gene: TRBJ2-5
CDR3aa: CASSLGGSNTEAFF; CDR3nt: TGCGCCAGCAGCTTGGGGGGTTCAAACACTGAAGCTTTCTTT; d_gene: .; abundance: many; v_gene: TRBV5-1; j_gene: TRBJ1-1
CDR3aa: CASVLLAGQLTGELFF; CDR3nt: TGTGCCAGCGTGCTTCTGGCGGGACAGTTAACCGGGGAGCTGTTTTTT; d_gene: .; abundance: .; v_gene: TRBV2; j_gene: TRBJ2-2
CDR3aa: CSASTKSGLSNYGYTF; CDR3nt: TGCAGTGCTAGTACGAAGTCGGGGTTATCTAACTATGGCTACACCTTC; d_gene: .; abundance: few; v_gene: TRBV20-1; j_gene: TRBJ1-2
CDR3aa: CASSRFGTKFF; CDR3nt: TGTGCCAGCAGTCGCTTCGGGACGAAATTCTTT; d_gene: .; abundance: many; v_gene: TRBV12-3/TRBV12-4; j_gene: TRBJ1-1